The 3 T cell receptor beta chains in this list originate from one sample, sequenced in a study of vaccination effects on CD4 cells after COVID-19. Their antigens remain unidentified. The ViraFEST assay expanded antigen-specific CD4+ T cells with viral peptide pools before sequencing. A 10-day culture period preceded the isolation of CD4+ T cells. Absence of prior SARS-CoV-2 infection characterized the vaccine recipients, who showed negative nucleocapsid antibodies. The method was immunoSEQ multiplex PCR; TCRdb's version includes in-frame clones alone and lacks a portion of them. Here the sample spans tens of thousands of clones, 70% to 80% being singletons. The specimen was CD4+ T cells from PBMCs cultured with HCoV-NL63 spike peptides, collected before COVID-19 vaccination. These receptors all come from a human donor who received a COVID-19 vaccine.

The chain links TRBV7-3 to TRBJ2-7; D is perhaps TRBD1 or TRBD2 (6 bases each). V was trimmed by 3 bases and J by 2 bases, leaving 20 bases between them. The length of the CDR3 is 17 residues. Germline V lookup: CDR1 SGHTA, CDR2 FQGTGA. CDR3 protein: CASSFVQFKGGTYEQYV. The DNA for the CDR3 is TGTGCCAGCAGCTTTGTCCAGTTCAAGGGGGGTACCTACGAGCAGTACGTC.

CDR3 region: CASSLDRGLTYEQYV. The CDR3 region has the DNA TGTGCCAGCAGCTTAGATCGGGGACTTACCTACGAGCAGTACGTC. The V and J genes are TRBV7-2 and TRBJ2-7; D perhaps matches TRBD2 (6 bases). The CDR3 consists of 15 residues. The germline V gene has CDR1 SGHTA and CDR2 FQGNSA. V gave up 1 base and J gave up 2 bases, with 12 bases separating them.

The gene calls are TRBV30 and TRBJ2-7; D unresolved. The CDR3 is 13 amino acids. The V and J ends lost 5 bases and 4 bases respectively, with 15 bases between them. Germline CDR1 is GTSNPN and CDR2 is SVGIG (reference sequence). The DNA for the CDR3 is TGTGCCTGGGCCCGTGGGGTCGGATACGAGCAGTACGTC. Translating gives CAWARGVGYEQYV.